This T cell receptor (beta chain) was profiled in a study of post-analysis software for immune sequencing data. This clonotype showed up many times. Its target is not known. Findings and limits, study-wide: Comparison of patients with controls showed about 5 TRBV segments more frequent in patients, TRBV5-6, TRBV5-1 and TRBV20-1 among them.

The CDR3 runs to 12 residues. V lost 4 bases to trimming and J lost 5 bases, with 8 bases between them. CDR1 is MNHEY and CDR2 is SVGAGI in the germline V gene. The authors incorporated unique molecular identifiers into the TCR beta cDNA libraries. MiXCR, run by TCRdb on the PCR reads, gives a single entry per CDR3 protein. This table holds about 180,000 distinct CDR3 sequences, about 29% found once. Sequencing input: blood. V and J are TRBV6-5 and TRBJ2-5; a possible D gene is TRBD1 (5 bases). The receptor comes from a girl aged 10-17 years with multiple sclerosis. As DNA, the CDR3 is TGTGCCAGCAGTTCAGGGTTGGAGACCCAGTACTTC. It is translated as CASSSGLETQYF.